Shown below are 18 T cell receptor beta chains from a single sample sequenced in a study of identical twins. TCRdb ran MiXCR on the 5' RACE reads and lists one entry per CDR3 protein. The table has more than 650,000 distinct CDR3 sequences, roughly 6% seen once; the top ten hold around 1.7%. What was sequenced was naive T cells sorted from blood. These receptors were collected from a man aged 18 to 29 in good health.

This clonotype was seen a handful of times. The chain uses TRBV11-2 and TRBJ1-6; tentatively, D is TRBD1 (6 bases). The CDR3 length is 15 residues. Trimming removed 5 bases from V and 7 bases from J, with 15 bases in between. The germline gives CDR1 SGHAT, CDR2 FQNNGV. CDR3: CASSQFRTENSPLHF. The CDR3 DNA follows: TGTGCCAGCAGCCAATTTCGGACAGAAAATTCACCCCTCCACTTT.

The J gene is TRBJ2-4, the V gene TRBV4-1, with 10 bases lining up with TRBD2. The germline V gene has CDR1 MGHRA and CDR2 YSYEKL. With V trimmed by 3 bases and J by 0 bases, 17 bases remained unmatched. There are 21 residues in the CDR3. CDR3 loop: CASSHPPSSGSVDLAKNIQYF. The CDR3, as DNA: TGCGCCAGCAGCCATCCTCCTTCTAGCGGGAGTGTAGATTTAGCCAAAAACATTCAGTACTTC.

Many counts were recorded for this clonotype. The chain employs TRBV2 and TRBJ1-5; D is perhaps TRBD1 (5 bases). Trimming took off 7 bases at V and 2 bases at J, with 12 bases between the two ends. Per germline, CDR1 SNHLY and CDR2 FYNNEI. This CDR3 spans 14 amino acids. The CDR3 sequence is CASMRGVGNQPQHF. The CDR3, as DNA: TGTGCCAGCATGAGGGGCGTCGGCAATCAGCCCCAGCATTTT.

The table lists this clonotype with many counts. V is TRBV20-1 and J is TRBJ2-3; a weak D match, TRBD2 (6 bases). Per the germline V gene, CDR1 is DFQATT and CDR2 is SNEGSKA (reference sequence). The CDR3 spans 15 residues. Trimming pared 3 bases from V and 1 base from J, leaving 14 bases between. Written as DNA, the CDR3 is TGCAGTGCTAGTGGGTCGGGAGTGGGCACAGATACGCAGTATTTT. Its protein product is CSASGSGVGTDTQYF.

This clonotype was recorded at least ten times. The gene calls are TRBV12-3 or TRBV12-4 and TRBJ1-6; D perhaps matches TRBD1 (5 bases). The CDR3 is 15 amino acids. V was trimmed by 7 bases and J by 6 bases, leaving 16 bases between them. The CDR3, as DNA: TGTGCCAGCACGCCTCCCTGGGGGTCTAATTCACCCCTCCACTTT. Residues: CASTPPWGSNSPLHF.

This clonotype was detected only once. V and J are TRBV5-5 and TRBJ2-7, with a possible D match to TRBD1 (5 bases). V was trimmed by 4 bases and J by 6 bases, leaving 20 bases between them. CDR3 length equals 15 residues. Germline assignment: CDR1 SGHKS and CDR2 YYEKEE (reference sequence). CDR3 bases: TGTGCCAGCAGCCGCGGCAGGGCGAGGAATAGCGAGCAGTACGTC. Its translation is CASSRGRARNSEQYV.

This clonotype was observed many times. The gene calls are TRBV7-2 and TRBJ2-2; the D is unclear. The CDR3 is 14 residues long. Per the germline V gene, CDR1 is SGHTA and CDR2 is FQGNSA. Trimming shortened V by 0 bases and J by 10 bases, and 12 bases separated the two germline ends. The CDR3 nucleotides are TGTGCCAGCAGCTTAGCGAGTGGGCAGGCGGAGCTGTTTTTT. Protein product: CASSLASGQAELFF.

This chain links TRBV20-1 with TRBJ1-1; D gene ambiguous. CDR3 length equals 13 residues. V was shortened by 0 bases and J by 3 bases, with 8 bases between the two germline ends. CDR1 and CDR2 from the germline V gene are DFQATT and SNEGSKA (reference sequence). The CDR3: CSARDGRDTEAFF. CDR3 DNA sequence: TGCAGTGCTAGAGATGGTAGGGACACTGAAGCTTTCTTT.

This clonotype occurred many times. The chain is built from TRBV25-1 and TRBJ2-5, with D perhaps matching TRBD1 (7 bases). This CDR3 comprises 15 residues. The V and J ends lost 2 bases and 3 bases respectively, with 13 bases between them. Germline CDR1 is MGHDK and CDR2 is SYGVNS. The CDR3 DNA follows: TGTGCCAGCAGTGAAATTGGAGGGGGCGAAGAGACCCAGTACTTC. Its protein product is CASSEIGGGEETQYF.

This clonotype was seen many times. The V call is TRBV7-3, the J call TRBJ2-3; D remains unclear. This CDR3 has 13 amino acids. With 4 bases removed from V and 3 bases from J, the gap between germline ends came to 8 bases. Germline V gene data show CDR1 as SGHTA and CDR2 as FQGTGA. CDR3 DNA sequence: TGTGCCAGCAGCTCGTCAATAACAGATACGCAGTATTTT. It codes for CASSSSITDTQYF.

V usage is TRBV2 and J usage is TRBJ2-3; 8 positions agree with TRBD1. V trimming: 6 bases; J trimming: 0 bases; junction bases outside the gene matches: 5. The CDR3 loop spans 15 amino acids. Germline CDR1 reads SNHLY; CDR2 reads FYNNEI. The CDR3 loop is CASRAQGVSTDTQYF. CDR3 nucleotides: TGTGCCAGCAGGGCACAGGGGGTTAGCACAGATACGCAGTATTTT.

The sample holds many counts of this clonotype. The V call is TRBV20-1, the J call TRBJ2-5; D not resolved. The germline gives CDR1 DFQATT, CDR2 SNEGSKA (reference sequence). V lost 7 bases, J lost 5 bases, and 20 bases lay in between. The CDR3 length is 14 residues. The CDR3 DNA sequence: TGCAGTGTCGGACGGAACAATCTAGGGGAGACCCAGTACTTC. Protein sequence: CSVGRNNLGETQYF.

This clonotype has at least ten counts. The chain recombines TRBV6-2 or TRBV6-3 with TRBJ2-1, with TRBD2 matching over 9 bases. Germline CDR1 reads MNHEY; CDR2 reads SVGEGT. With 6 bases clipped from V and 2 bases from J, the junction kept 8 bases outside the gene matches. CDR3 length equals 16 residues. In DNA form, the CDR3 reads TGTGCCAGCAGCTCACGACTAGCGGCCCCCTACAATGAGCAGTTCTTC. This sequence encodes CASSSRLAAPYNEQFF.

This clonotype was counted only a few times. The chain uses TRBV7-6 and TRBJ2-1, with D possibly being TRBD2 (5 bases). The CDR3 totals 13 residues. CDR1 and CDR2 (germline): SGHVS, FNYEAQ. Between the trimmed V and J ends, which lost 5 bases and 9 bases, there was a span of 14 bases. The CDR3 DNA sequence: TGTGCCAGCAGCCTGTTAAAAACTAGTGAGCAGTTCTTC. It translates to CASSLLKTSEQFF.

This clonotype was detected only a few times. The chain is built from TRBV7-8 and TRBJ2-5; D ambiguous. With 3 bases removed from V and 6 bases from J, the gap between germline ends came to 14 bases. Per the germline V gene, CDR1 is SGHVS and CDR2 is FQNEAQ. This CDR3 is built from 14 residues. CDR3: CASSFARSGKTQYF. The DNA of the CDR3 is TGTGCCAGCAGCTTTGCCAGATCTGGGAAGACCCAGTACTTC. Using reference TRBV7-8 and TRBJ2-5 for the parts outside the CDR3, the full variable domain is GAGVSQSPRYKVAKRGQDVALRCDPISGHVSLFWYQQALGQGPEFLTYFQNEAQLDKSGLPSDRFFAERPEGSVSTLKIQRTQQEDSAVYLCASSFARSGKTQYFGPGTRLLVL.

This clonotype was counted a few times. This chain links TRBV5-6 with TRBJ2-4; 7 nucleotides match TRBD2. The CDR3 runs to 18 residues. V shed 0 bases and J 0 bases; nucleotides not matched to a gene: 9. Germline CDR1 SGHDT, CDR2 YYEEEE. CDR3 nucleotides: TGTGCCAGCAGCTTGGGGGAGGCTAGCGGACTAGCCAAAAACATTCAGTACTTC. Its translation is CASSLGEASGLAKNIQYF.

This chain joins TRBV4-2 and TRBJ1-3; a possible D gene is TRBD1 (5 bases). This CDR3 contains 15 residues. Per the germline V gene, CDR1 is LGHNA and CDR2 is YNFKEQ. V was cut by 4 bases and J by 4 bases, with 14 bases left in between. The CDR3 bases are TGTGCCAGCAGCCGAGGCAGGGAAAACGGAAACACCATATATTTT. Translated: CASSRGRENGNTIYF.

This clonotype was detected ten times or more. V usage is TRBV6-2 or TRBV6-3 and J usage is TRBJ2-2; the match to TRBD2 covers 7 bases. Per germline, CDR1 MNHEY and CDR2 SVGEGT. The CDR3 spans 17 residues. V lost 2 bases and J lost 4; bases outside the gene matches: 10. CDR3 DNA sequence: TGTGCCAGCAGTTACCAATCTAGCGGAGCTATCACCGGGGAGCTGTTTTTT. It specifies CASSYQSSGAITGELFF.